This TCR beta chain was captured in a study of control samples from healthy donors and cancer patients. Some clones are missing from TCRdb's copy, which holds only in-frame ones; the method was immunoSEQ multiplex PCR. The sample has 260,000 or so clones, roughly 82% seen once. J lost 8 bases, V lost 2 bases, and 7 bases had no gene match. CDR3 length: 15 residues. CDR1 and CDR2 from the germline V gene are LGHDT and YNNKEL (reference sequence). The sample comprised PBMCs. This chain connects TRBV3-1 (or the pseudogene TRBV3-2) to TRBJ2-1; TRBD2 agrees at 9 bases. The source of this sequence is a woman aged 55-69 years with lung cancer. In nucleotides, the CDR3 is TGTGCCAGCAGCCAATCTACGCGGGGGGGCTATGAGCAGTTCTTC. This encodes CASSQSTRGGYEQFF.